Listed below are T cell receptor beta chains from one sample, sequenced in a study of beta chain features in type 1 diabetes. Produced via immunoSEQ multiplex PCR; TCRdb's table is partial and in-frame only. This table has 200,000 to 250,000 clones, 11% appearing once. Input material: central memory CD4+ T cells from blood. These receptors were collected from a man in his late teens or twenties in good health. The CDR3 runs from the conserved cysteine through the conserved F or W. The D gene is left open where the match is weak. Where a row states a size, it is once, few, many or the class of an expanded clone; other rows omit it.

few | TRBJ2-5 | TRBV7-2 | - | CASSPRQLETQYF | TGTGCCAGCAGCCCGCGACAGTTAGAGACCCAGTACTTC
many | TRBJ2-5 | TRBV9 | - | CASSVAGLIGVTQYF | TGTGCCAGCAGCGTAGCCGGACTCATTGGGGTGACCCAGTACTTC
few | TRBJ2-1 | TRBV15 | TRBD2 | CATSRGAAGGLDEQFF | TGTGCCACCAGCAGAGGGGCAGCGGGAGGTCTCGATGAGCAGTTCTTC
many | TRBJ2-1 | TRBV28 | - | CASSLGPNEQFF | TGTGCCAGCAGTTTAGGACCGAATGAGCAGTTCTTC
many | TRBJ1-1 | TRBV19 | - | CASTFRRGTSTEAFF | TGTGCCAGCACTTTCAGAAGGGGAACTAGCACTGAAGCTTTCTTT
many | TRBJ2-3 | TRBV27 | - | CASSVTKATDTQYF | TGTGCCAGCAGTGTGACTAAGGCCACAGATACGCAGTATTTT
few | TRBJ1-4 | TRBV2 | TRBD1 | CASSGRTGFGEKLFF | TGTGCCAGCAGTGGGAGGACAGGGTTCGGTGAAAAACTGTTTTTT
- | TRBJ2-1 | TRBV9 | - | CASGQSLNEQFF | TGTGCCAGCGGACAAAGTCTCAATGAGCAGTTCTTC
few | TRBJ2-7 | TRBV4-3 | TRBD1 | CASSQGGQGPYEQYF | TGCGCCAGCAGCCAAGGAGGACAGGGCCCATACGAGCAGTACTTC
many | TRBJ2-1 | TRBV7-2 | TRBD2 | CASSLSLAGAVVEQFF | TGTGCCAGCAGCTTATCGCTAGCGGGAGCTGTGGTTGAGCAGTTCTTC
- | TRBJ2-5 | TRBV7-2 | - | CASSFTGLRETQYF | TGTGCCAGCAGCTTCACGGGCCTCCGGGAGACCCAGTACTTC
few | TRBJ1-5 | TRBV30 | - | CAWSGRRNDQPQHF | TGTGCCTGGAGTGGGAGGCGTAACGATCAGCCCCAGCATTTT
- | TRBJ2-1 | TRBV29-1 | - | CSVDGGRMSSYNEQFF | TGCAGCGTTGATGGTGGTAGAATGAGCTCCTACAATGAGCAGTTCTTC